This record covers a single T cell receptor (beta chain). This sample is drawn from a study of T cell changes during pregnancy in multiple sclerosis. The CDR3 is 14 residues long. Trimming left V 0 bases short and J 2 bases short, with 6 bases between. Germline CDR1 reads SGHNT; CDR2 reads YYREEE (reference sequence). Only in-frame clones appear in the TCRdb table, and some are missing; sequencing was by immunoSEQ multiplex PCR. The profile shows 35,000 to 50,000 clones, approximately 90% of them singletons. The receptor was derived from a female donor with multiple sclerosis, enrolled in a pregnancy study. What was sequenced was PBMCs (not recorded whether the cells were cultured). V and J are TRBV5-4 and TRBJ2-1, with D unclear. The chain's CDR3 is CASSLDTAYNEQFF. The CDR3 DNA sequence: TGTGCCAGCAGCTTGGACACAGCCTACAATGAGCAGTTCTTC. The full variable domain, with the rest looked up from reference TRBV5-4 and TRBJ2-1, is ETGVTQSPTHLIKTRGQQVTLRCSSQSGHNTVSWYQQALGQGPQFIFQYYREEENGRGNFPPRFSGLQFPNYSSELNVNALELDDSALYLCASSLDTAYNEQFFGPGTRLTVL.